The 15 T cell receptor beta chains below all came from one sample that was sequenced in a study of CD8+ T cells in alopecia areata. The treatment: oral pan-JAK inhibitor, 5-10 mg twice daily. In alopecia areata patients, both lesional scalp punch biopsies and peripheral blood were collected. As the sequencing template, cDNA was produced by extracting RNA and reverse transcribing it. Data came from immunoSEQ multiplex PCR; TCRdb stores just in-frame clones and leaves some out. This repertoire shows fewer than 4,000 clones, 74% found once; its top ten account for about 6.6%. This sample comprised skin, obtained at week 24, from a patient treated with tofacitinib. Receptors were obtained from a human donor with alopecia areata.

The rearrangement joins TRBV4-3 to TRBJ1-2, with 8 bases that match TRBD1. The CDR3 length is 14 residues. CDR1 and CDR2 (germline): LGHNA, YSLEER. Losses at the gene ends were 4 bases for V and 7 bases for J; bases not matched to a gene: 8. The chain's CDR3 is CASSRPDRETGYTF. The CDR3 coding sequence is TGCGCCAGCAGCCGCCCGGACAGGGAAACTGGCTACACCTTC.

The J gene is TRBJ2-1, the V gene TRBV2; D is ambiguous. This CDR3 spans 11 amino acids. CDR1 SNHLY and CDR2 FYNNEI come from the germline V gene. The V end was cut by 7 bases, the J end by 10 bases, with 11 bases between. The CDR3, as DNA: TGTGCCAGCATCGGGCAGGCCGAGCAGTTCTTC. Translation: CASIGQAEQFF.

The J gene is TRBJ1-5, the V gene TRBV6-4; the D is unclear. The germline V gene has CDR1 MRHNA and CDR2 SNTAGT. Deletions cut 6 bases from V and 6 bases from J, with 9 bases between. This CDR3 has 12 amino acids. The CDR3 coding sequence is TGTGCCAGCAGGGGGATTCCTCAGCCCCAGCATTTT. It specifies CASRGIPQPQHF.

This chain links TRBV10-3 with TRBJ1-1, with 8 positions matching TRBD1. Germline loops: CDR1 ENHRY, CDR2 SYGVKD. V shed 10 bases, J shed 1 base, and the junction held 5 bases outside the gene matches. The CDR3 loop spans 13 amino acids. CDR3 DNA sequence: TGTGCCACCACAGGGGGGACGAACACTGAAGCTTTCTTT. This translates into CATTGGTNTEAFF.

This rearrangement joins TRBV29-1 to TRBJ1-2; D is unresolved. V was trimmed by 3 bases and J by 4 bases, leaving 9 bases between them. The V gene's germline CDR1 is SQVTM and CDR2 ANQGSEA. This CDR3 is built from 12 residues. CDR3 loop: CSVDREGYGYTF. The DNA for the CDR3 is TGCAGCGTTGACCGCGAGGGCTATGGCTACACCTTC.

The V call is TRBV19, the J call TRBJ2-3; D is unclear. V was trimmed by 2 bases and J by 4 bases, leaving 7 bases between them. This CDR3 region has 13 residues. Germline assignment: CDR1 LNHDA and CDR2 SQIVND (reference sequence). As DNA, the CDR3 is TGTGCCAGTAGTATATCCAGTTCAGATACGCAGTATTTT. Translated, it gives CASSISSSDTQYF.

This chain connects TRBV6-6 to TRBJ2-7; no clear D gene. This CDR3 spans 15 amino acids. Germline V lookup: CDR1 MNHNY, CDR2 SVGAGI (reference sequence). Trimming pared 2 bases from V and 4 bases from J, leaving 15 bases between. CDR3 nucleotide sequence: TGTGCCAGCAGTTACCGGAGAAAGGCGAAATACGAGCAGTACTTC. It codes for CASSYRRKAKYEQYF.

The chain couples TRBV10-3 to TRBJ1-6; D unresolved. Germline loops: CDR1 ENHRY, CDR2 SYGVKD. The CDR3 has 17 amino acids. V lost 3 bases, J lost 6 bases, and 18 bases lay in between. The CDR3 spells CAISDTPDRIGNSPLHF. The CDR3 DNA reads TGTGCCATCAGTGATACTCCGGATCGGATCGGTAATTCACCCCTCCACTTT.

Remarks on this clone: The sample has other DNA sequences that encode this CDR3 too. V gene TRBV7-2 combines with J gene TRBJ2-5; 11 bases are shared with TRBD2. This CDR3 region has 15 residues. Germline CDR1 reads SGHTA; CDR2 reads FQGNSA. With 5 bases clipped from V and 4 bases from J, the junction kept 6 bases outside the gene matches. The CDR3 DNA sequence: TGTGCCAGCAGCCCCGGACTAGCGGGTAGAGAGACCCAGTACTTC. The encoded protein is CASSPGLAGRETQYF.

The chain carries TRBV7-8 and TRBJ1-3; weak D call: TRBD1 (5 bases). V lost 4 bases and J 4 bases, leaving 14 bases between the germline ends. Germline V gene data show CDR1 as SGHVS and CDR2 as FQNEAQ. The CDR3 spans 15 residues. The chain's CDR3 is CASSSNRGDGNTIYF. The CDR3 coding sequence is TGTGCCAGCAGCTCGAATCGGGGGGACGGAAACACCATATATTTT. Drawing the rest from reference TRBV7-8 and TRBJ1-3, the complete variable domain is GAGVSQSPRYKVAKRGQDVALRCDPISGHVSLFWYQQALGQGPEFLTYFQNEAQLDKSGLPSDRFFAERPEGSVSTLKIQRTQQEDSAVYLCASSSNRGDGNTIYFGEGSWLTVV.

The chain has TRBV28 and TRBJ2-7; TRBD1 matches at 8 bases. Germline V CDR1 and CDR2: MDHEN, SYDVKM. Trimming removed 5 bases from V and 0 bases from J; junction bases left unmatched: 12. The CDR3 is made up of 17 amino acids. CDR3 coding DNA: TGTGCCAGCAGTCTCCTGGCGGGGACAGGCGCCTCCTACGAGCAGTACTTC. Residues: CASSLLAGTGASYEQYF.

J is TRBJ2-7 and V is TRBV29-1; D not resolved. The CDR3 has 12 residues. Germline V gives CDR1 SQVTM, CDR2 ANQGSEA. Trimming took off 7 bases at V and 5 bases at J, with 15 bases between the two ends. CDR3 amino acids: CSAARIRDEQYF. The DNA of the CDR3 is TGCAGCGCCGCGAGGATTCGAGACGAGCAGTACTTC.

This clone has a single count. CDR3 sequence (DNA): TGTGCCAGCAGTAGGGGGGGTACAACCGGGGAGCTGTTTTTT. Its protein product is CASSRGGTTGELFF. V gene TRBV11-3 combines with J gene TRBJ2-2; possible D gene TRBD2, 7 bases. Trimming removed 6 bases from V and 5 bases from J, with 13 bases in between. This CDR3 spans 14 amino acids. In germline, CDR1 is SGHNT, CDR2 YENEEA.

This sequence joins TRBV27 and TRBJ1-6; 9 bases are shared with TRBD1. Germline CDR1 and CDR2: MNHEY and SMNVEV (reference sequence). Trimming cost V 4 bases and J 10 bases; bases outside gene matches: 8. The length of the CDR3 is 15 residues. The CDR3 DNA reads as TGTGCCAGCAGTTGGGGACAGGGAAAAGGGTCACCCCTCCACTTT. Protein sequence: CASSWGQGKGSPLHF.

The chain uses TRBV7-9 and TRBJ1-1; no reliable D call. This CDR3 contains 15 residues. Per germline, CDR1 SEHNR and CDR2 FQNEAQ (reference sequence). V shed 1 base and J shed 0 bases, with 9 bases lying between them. CDR3 sequence (DNA): TGTGCCAGCAGCTTAGTACAGACTTTGAACACTGAAGCTTTCTTT. This sequence encodes CASSLVQTLNTEAFF.